These T cell receptor beta chains were read from a single sample in a study of blood T cell repertoires in COVID-19. Here immunoSEQ multiplex PCR was the method, and the copy in TCRdb shows in-frame clones only, minus some. The table shows around 100,000 clones, with around 86% occurring only once. Sequenced sample: peripheral blood. The source is a man aged 55 to 70 with COVID-19, enrolled during active disease. Both conserved end residues are part of each CDR3. Each record gives: J gene, V gene, D gene, clone size, CDR3 DNA, CDR3 protein. A D gene is named only where the DNA matches it firmly. Size values are once, few and many counts, or a class for expanded clones, and some rows have none.

j_call: TRBJ2-5
v_call: TRBV5-4
d_call: TRBD2
clone_size: -
cdr3_nt: TGTGCCAGCACCCCTTCGGGGGGGGAGACCCAGTACTTC
cdr3_aa: CASTPSGGETQYF

j_call: TRBJ2-1
v_call: TRBV9
d_call: TRBD2
clone_size: -
cdr3_nt: TGTGCCAGCAGCGTAGAGTACAGCGGGAGGATCAATGAGCAGTTCTTC
cdr3_aa: CASSVEYSGRINEQFF

j_call: TRBJ1-5
v_call: TRBV2
d_call: -
clone_size: -
cdr3_nt: TGTGCCAGCAGTGAAGAGACAGCTTATAGCAATCAGCCCCAGCATTTT
cdr3_aa: CASSEETAYSNQPQHF

j_call: TRBJ1-1
v_call: TRBV30
d_call: TRBD1
clone_size: -
cdr3_nt: TGTGCCTGGAGTCCCGGGACAGGAGCTGAAGCTTTCTTT
cdr3_aa: CAWSPGTGAEAFF

j_call: TRBJ2-2
v_call: TRBV19
d_call: -
clone_size: few
cdr3_nt: TGTGCCAGTAGTAAAGGGGCCAGCACCGGGGAGCTGTTTTTT
cdr3_aa: CASSKGASTGELFF

j_call: TRBJ2-1
v_call: TRBV2
d_call: -
clone_size: -
cdr3_nt: TGTGCCAGCGGAGGGGATCCGGCCAATGAGCAGTTCTTC
cdr3_aa: CASGGDPANEQFF

j_call: TRBJ2-7
v_call: TRBV2
d_call: TRBD2
clone_size: -
cdr3_nt: TGTGCCAGCCGGGAGGTATACGAGCAGTACTTC
cdr3_aa: CASREVYEQYF

j_call: TRBJ1-2
v_call: TRBV28
d_call: -
clone_size: -
cdr3_nt: TGTGCCAGCAGTACCCTACAGGATGGGGCCAGTAACTATGGCTACACCTTC
cdr3_aa: CASSTLQDGASNYGYTF

j_call: TRBJ1-2
v_call: TRBV10-1
d_call: -
clone_size: -
cdr3_nt: TGCGCCAGCATATCCTATGGCTACACCTTC
cdr3_aa: CASISYGYTF

j_call: TRBJ2-7
v_call: TRBV12-5
d_call: TRBD1
clone_size: -
cdr3_nt: TGTGCTAGTGGTTTGACCGGGACAGGGACCTACGAGCAGTACTTC
cdr3_aa: CASGLTGTGTYEQYF

j_call: TRBJ2-7
v_call: TRBV11-1
d_call: TRBD1
clone_size: -
cdr3_nt: TGTGCCAGCAGCTTAGCGCCAGGGGGTATCTACGAGCAGTACTTC
cdr3_aa: CASSLAPGGIYEQYF

j_call: TRBJ2-1
v_call: TRBV27
d_call: TRBD2
clone_size: once
cdr3_nt: TGTGCCAGCAGTTCATGGGAGGGCCGCCATGAGCAGTTCTTC
cdr3_aa: CASSSWEGRHEQFF

j_call: TRBJ1-5
v_call: TRBV19
d_call: -
clone_size: -
cdr3_nt: TGTGCCAGTAGTATGAGAGGCAGGGAAGTTGATTTGTGGCATTTT
cdr3_aa: CASSMRGREVDLWHF

j_call: TRBJ1-2
v_call: TRBV7-3
d_call: -
clone_size: -
cdr3_nt: TGTGCCAGCAGCTCCCGGGAGGGGATCGGCTACACCTTC
cdr3_aa: CASSSREGIGYTF

j_call: TRBJ1-1
v_call: TRBV2
d_call: -
clone_size: -
cdr3_nt: TGTGCCACCGCTACAGAGAACACTGAAGCTTTCTTT
cdr3_aa: CATATENTEAFF

j_call: TRBJ1-5
v_call: TRBV7-2
d_call: -
clone_size: -
cdr3_nt: TGTGCCAGCAGCTTAGTGCACTATCAGCCCCAGCATTTT
cdr3_aa: CASSLVHYQPQHF

j_call: TRBJ1-1
v_call: TRBV6-2/TRBV6-3
d_call: -
clone_size: -
cdr3_nt: TGTGCCAGCAGTTACTCAGGGGAGGCAGCGGCTGAAGCTTTCTTT
cdr3_aa: CASSYSGEAAAEAFF

j_call: TRBJ1-3
v_call: TRBV29-1
d_call: -
clone_size: -
cdr3_nt: TGCAGCGTTGAGGAGGGAAACACCATATATTTT
cdr3_aa: CSVEEGNTIYF

j_call: TRBJ1-4
v_call: TRBV9
d_call: -
clone_size: -
cdr3_nt: TGTGCCAGCAGCGGAGGACAACGGGAAAAACTGTTTTTT
cdr3_aa: CASSGGQREKLFF

j_call: TRBJ1-2
v_call: TRBV2
d_call: TRBD1
clone_size: -
cdr3_nt: TGTGCCAGCAGTCTCCGGACAGGGAATAACTATGGCTACACCTTC
cdr3_aa: CASSLRTGNNYGYTF

j_call: TRBJ2-1
v_call: TRBV3-1/TRBV3-2
d_call: -
clone_size: -
cdr3_nt: TGTGCCAGCAGCCAAGACCAGGCAGGGGCCGTCAATGAGCAGTTCTTC
cdr3_aa: CASSQDQAGAVNEQFF

j_call: TRBJ2-5
v_call: TRBV20-1
d_call: TRBD1
clone_size: -
cdr3_nt: TGCAGTGCTAGTCTGAGGACAGGTCAAGAGACCCAGTACTTC
cdr3_aa: CSASLRTGQETQYF

j_call: TRBJ2-2
v_call: TRBV5-4
d_call: TRBD1
clone_size: -
cdr3_nt: TGTGCCAGCAGCAAAGGACAGGGGAACACCGGGGAGCTGTTTTTT
cdr3_aa: CASSKGQGNTGELFF

j_call: TRBJ2-1
v_call: TRBV2
d_call: -
clone_size: -
cdr3_nt: TGTGCCAGCAGTGAATGGGGCGGATTGGCGGATGAGCAGTTCTTC
cdr3_aa: CASSEWGGLADEQFF

j_call: TRBJ1-1
v_call: TRBV14
d_call: TRBD1
clone_size: -
cdr3_nt: TGTGCCAGCAGCCAACTGGGACAGACTGAAGCTTTCTTT
cdr3_aa: CASSQLGQTEAFF

j_call: TRBJ1-4
v_call: TRBV11-3
d_call: -
clone_size: once
cdr3_nt: TGTGCCAGCAGCCCCATGTCGGACAGAAAAAAACTGTTTTTT
cdr3_aa: CASSPMSDRKKLFF

j_call: TRBJ2-1
v_call: TRBV19
d_call: -
clone_size: -
cdr3_nt: TGTGCCAGTAGCCTACAGGGTTATGGGGGCAATGAGCAGTTCTTC
cdr3_aa: CASSLQGYGGNEQFF

j_call: TRBJ2-1
v_call: TRBV28
d_call: TRBD2
clone_size: -
cdr3_nt: TGTGCCAGCAGCTCCGGGACTACCAACGAGCAGTTCTTC
cdr3_aa: CASSSGTTNEQFF

j_call: TRBJ1-5
v_call: TRBV5-6
d_call: -
clone_size: once
cdr3_nt: TGTGCCAGCAGTTTGGACGGTAGCAATCAGCCCCAGCATTTT
cdr3_aa: CASSLDGSNQPQHF

j_call: TRBJ2-2
v_call: TRBV5-1
d_call: -
clone_size: -
cdr3_nt: TGCGCCAGCAGTGTGCTAGTTTCGAACACCGGGGAGCTGTTTTTT
cdr3_aa: CASSVLVSNTGELFF

j_call: TRBJ1-3
v_call: TRBV5-1
d_call: -
clone_size: -
cdr3_nt: TGCGCCAGCAGCTTGGCCGGGGGAGCTGCCGGAAACACCATATATTTT
cdr3_aa: CASSLAGGAAGNTIYF

j_call: TRBJ2-7
v_call: TRBV3-1/TRBV3-2
d_call: TRBD2
clone_size: -
cdr3_nt: TGTGCCAGCAGCCAAGGAAGGCGGGAGGTTTACGAGCAGTACTTC
cdr3_aa: CASSQGRREVYEQYF

j_call: TRBJ2-1
v_call: TRBV18
d_call: TRBD1
clone_size: -
cdr3_nt: TGTGCCAGCTCACCAGTCTGGACAGGGAACAATGAGCAGTTCTTC
cdr3_aa: CASSPVWTGNNEQFF

j_call: TRBJ2-2
v_call: TRBV9
d_call: -
clone_size: -
cdr3_nt: TGTGCCAGCAGCGGGGACGGGGGATTTGGGGAGCTGTTTTTT
cdr3_aa: CASSGDGGFGELFF

j_call: TRBJ2-7
v_call: TRBV7-9
d_call: TRBD2
clone_size: once
cdr3_nt: TGTGCCAGCAGGGCTAGCGGGAGTGAGCAGTACTTC
cdr3_aa: CASRASGSEQYF

j_call: TRBJ2-2
v_call: TRBV6-2/TRBV6-3
d_call: -
clone_size: few
cdr3_nt: TGTGCCAGCAGTTACTCGATGATAGCGGAGGACACCGGGGAGCTGTTTTTT
cdr3_aa: CASSYSMIAEDTGELFF